These 10 T cell receptor beta chains were all obtained from the same sample, sequenced in a study of blood T cell repertoires in COVID-19. The data were produced by immunoSEQ multiplex PCR, yet TCRdb's version contains in-frame clones alone and is incomplete. The sample carries some 100,000 clones, 88% recorded once. Sequenced input: peripheral blood. Receptors were obtained from a man aged 50-60 years with COVID-19, enrolled during active disease.

The chain carries TRBV5-1 and TRBJ2-3, with D perhaps TRBD1 (6 bases). V dropped 4 bases and J dropped 2 bases, with 11 bases sitting between them. The CDR3 length is 14 residues. Germline V CDR1 and CDR2: SGHRS, YFSETQ. The CDR3 DNA reads TGCGCCAGCAGCCTAGGGGGAAACACAGATACGCAGTATTTT. This encodes CASSLGGNTDTQYF.

CDR3: CATSRERQGLGKEKLFF. CDR3 sequence (DNA): TGTGCCACCAGCAGAGAAAGACAGGGGTTGGGGAAAGAAAAACTGTTTTTT. J is TRBJ1-4 and V is TRBV15; 8 bases line up with TRBD1. The CDR3 extends over 17 amino acids. CDR1 LNHNV and CDR2 YYDKDF come from the germline V gene (reference sequence). The ends lost 0 bases at V and 8 bases at J; junction bases unmatched: 11. The full variable domain, with the rest looked up from reference TRBV15 and TRBJ1-4, is DAMVIQNPRYQVTQFGKPVTLSCSQTLNHNVMYWYQQKSSQAPKLLFHYYDKDFNNEADTPDNFQSRRPNTSFCFLDIRSPGLGDTAMYLCATSRERQGLGKEKLFFGSGTQLSVL.

The chain has TRBV2 and TRBJ1-2; a possible D gene is TRBD1 (5 bases). Germline values: CDR1 SNHLY, CDR2 FYNNEI. The CDR3 is 13 amino acids. V was pared by 6 bases and J by 1 base, with 9 bases between. In DNA form, the CDR3 reads TGTGCCAGCAGCAGGACAAGTAACTATGGCTACACCTTC. Protein sequence: CASSRTSNYGYTF.

The chain recombines TRBV27 with TRBJ1-1; the D gene is possibly TRBD1 (6 bases). V shed 0 bases and J shed 5 bases, with 13 bases lying between them. Germline CDR1 MNHEY, CDR2 SMNVEV (reference sequence). The CDR3 is made up of 15 amino acids. CDR3 residues: CASSLSAQGETEAFF. CDR3 sequence (DNA): TGTGCCAGCAGTTTATCAGCACAGGGAGAAACTGAAGCTTTCTTT.

The gene calls are TRBV25-1 and TRBJ1-6, with D possibly TRBD1 on 6 matching bases. CDR3 size: 15 residues. Per the germline V gene, CDR1 is MGHDK and CDR2 is SYGVNS. Trimming stripped 4 bases from V and 5 bases from J, with 12 bases between. CDR3 loop: CASSVTTGNNSPLHF. The CDR3 nucleotides read TGTGCCAGCAGTGTGACAACAGGGAATAATTCACCCCTCCACTTT.

The gene calls are TRBV29-1 and TRBJ2-1; TRBD1 might be the D (5 bases). Germline CDR1 SQVTM, CDR2 ANQGSEA. V was cut by 7 bases and J by 5 bases, with 15 bases left in between. This CDR3 comprises 13 residues. The CDR3 nucleotides read TGCAGCGCGCGTGACAGCTATAACAATGAGCAGTTCTTC. It specifies CSARDSYNNEQFF.

A remark on this clone: One end of the junction varies from germline; a read error may be responsible. V and J are TRBV7-7 and TRBJ2-2, with 12 bases fitting TRBD1. This CDR3 region has 19 residues. Germline loops: CDR1 SSHAT, CDR2 FNYEAQ (reference sequence). The CDR3 DNA reads as TGTGCTAGCAGCTCCGGGACCGGGACAGGGGGCTTTTCGGCCGGGGAGCTGTTTTTT. Its translation: CASSSGTGTGGFSAGELFF.

The chain's CDR3 is CASSIDSYYGYTF. The CDR3 DNA reads as TGTGCCAGTAGTATCGACAGCTACTATGGCTACACCTTC. The J gene is TRBJ1-2, the V gene TRBV19; D might be TRBD1 (5 bases). Germline V gene lookup returns CDR1 LNHDA and CDR2 SQIVND (reference sequence). The CDR3 contains 13 residues. Trimming took off 3 bases at V and 3 bases at J, with 8 bases between the two ends.

This clone came up once. This chain uses TRBV11-3 with TRBJ2-3; weak D call: TRBD1 (6 bases). Germline V gives CDR1 SGHNT, CDR2 YENEEA. This CDR3 spans 14 amino acids. The germline V and J ends were trimmed by 5 bases and 6 bases, with 15 bases remaining between them. CDR3 sequence (DNA): TGTGCCAGCAGCCCCCAGCTTGGGGGCGATACGCAGTATTTT. This codes for CASSPQLGGDTQYF.

This rearrangement joins TRBV7-9 to TRBJ2-1; 8 bases are shared with TRBD1. This CDR3 has 16 amino acids. Germline V lookup: CDR1 SEHNR, CDR2 FQNEAQ (reference sequence). Germline trimming cut 4 bases from V and 4 bases from J; bases unmatched to any gene: 9. CDR3 sequence: CASSSWEGQGYNEQFF. DNA for the CDR3: TGTGCCAGCAGCTCATGGGAAGGACAGGGTTACAATGAGCAGTTCTTC. The variable domain in full, completed from reference TRBV7-9 and TRBJ2-1, reads DTGVSQNPRHKITKRGQNVTFRCDPISEHNRLYWYRQTLGQGPEFLTYFQNEAQLEKSRLLSDRFSAERPKGSFSTLEIQRTEQGDSAMYLCASSSWEGQGYNEQFFGPGTRLTVL.